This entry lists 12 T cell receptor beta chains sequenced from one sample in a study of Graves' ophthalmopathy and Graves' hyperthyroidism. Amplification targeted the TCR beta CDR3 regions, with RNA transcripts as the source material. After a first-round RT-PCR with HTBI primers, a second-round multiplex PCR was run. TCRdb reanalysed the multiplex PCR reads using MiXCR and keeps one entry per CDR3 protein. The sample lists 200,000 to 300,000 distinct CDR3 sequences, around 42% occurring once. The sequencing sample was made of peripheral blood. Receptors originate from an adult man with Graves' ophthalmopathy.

The CDR3, as DNA: TGCAGCGTTTTTTCCGGGACTGATTCCTACGAGCAGTACTTC. It encodes CSVFSGTDSYEQYF. The rearrangement joins TRBV29-1 to TRBJ2-7; D perhaps matches TRBD2 (6 bases). Germline V lookup: CDR1 SQVTM, CDR2 ANQGSEA. The V gene lost 5 bases and the J gene lost 1 base, with 15 bases spanning the gap. The CDR3 extends over 14 amino acids.

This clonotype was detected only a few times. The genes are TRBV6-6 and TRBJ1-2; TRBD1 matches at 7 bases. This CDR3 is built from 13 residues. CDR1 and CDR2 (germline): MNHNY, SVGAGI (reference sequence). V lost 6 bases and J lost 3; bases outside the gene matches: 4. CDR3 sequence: CASSGQEDYGYTF. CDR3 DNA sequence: TGTGCCAGCAGCGGACAGGAGGACTATGGCTACACCTTC.

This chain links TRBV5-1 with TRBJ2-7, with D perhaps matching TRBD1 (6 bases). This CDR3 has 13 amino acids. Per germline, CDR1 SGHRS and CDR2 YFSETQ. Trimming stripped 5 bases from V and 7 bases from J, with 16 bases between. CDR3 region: CASRLSGVDEQYF. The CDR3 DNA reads TGCGCCAGCAGATTATCAGGGGTGGATGAGCAGTACTTC.

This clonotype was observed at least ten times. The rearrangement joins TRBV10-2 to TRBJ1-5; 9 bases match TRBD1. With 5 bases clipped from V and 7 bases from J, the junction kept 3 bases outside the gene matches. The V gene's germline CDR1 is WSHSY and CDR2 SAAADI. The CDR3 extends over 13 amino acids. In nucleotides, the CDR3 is TGCGCCAGCAGTCCGGACAGGGGACAGCCCCAGCATTTT. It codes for CASSPDRGQPQHF.

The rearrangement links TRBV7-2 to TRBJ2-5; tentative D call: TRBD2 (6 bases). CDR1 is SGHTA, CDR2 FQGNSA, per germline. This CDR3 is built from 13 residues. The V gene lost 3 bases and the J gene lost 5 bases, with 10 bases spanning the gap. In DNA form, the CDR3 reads TGTGCCAGCAGCTTCCCGAGCGGGGAGACCCAGTACTTC. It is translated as CASSFPSGETQYF.

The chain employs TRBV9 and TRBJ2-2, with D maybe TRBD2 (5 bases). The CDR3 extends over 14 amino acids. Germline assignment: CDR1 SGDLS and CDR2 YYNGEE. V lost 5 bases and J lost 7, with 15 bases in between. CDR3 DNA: TGTGCCAGCAGTTTACGGCCGGACTTCGGGGAGCTGTTTTTT. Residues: CASSLRPDFGELFF.

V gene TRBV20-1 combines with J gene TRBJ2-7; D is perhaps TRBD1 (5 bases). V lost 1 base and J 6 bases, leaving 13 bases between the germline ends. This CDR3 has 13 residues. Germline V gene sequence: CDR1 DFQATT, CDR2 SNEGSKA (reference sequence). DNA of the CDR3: TGCAGTGCTAGAGGGCAGGGCACCGGCGAGCAGTACTTC. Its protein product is CSARGQGTGEQYF.

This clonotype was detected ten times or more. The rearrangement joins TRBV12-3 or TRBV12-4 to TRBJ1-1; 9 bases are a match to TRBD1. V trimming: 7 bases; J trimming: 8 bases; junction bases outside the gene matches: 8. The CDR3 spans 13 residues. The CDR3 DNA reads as TGTGCCAGCAATAGGGGACAGGGTGGGGAAGCTTTCTTT. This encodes CASNRGQGGEAFF.

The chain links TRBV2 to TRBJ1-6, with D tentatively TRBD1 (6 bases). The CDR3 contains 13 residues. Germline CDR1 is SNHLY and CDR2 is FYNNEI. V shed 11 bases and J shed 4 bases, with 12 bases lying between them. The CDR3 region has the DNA TGTGCCGGGGGCTCCGATTATAATTCACCCCTCCACTTT. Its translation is CAGGSDYNSPLHF.

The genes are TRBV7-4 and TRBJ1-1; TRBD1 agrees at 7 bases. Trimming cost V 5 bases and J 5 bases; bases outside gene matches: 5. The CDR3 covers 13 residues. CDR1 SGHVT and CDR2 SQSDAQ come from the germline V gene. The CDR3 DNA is TGTGCCAGCAGCCCCTCGACAGGGACTGAAGCTTTCTTT. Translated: CASSPSTGTEAFF.

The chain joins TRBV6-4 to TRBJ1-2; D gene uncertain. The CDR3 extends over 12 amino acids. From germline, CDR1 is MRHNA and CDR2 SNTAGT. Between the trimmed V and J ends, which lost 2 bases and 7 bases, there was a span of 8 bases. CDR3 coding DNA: TGTGCCAGCAGTGACGGTGGAAGTGGCTACACCTTC. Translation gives CASSDGGSGYTF.

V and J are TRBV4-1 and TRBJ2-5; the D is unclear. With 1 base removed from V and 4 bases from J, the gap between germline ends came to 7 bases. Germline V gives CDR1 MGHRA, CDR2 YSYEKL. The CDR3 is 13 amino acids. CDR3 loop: CASSQVIAETQYF. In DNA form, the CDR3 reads TGCGCCAGCAGCCAAGTCATAGCAGAGACCCAGTACTTC.